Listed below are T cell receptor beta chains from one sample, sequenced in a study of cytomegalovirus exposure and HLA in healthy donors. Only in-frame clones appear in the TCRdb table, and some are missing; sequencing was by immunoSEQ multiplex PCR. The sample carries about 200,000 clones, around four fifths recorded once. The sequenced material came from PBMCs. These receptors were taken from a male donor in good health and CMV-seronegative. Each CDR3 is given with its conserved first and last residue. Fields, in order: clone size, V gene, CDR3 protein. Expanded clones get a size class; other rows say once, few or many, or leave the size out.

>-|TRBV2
CASKGSGGVRTGELFF
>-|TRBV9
CASSVGIGGTYEQYF
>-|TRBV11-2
CASSLEAGGTEAFF
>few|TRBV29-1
CSVDRANTEAFF
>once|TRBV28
CASSLDRRGEYEQYF
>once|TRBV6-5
CASSPYGQDKDGYTF
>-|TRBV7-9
CASSLAGSSGNTIYF
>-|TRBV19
CASKPGWTNYGYTF
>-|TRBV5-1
CASSRGQTYEQYF
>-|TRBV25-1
CASSEYVPGGYGYTF
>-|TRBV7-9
CASSLGVVGRGSLVDEQFF
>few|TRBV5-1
CASSSTSGQPNEQFF
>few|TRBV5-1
CASSWDSHSTDTQYF
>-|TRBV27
CASSLTTLEGGAGELFF
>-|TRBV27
CASSLGLAYEQYF
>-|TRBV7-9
CASSRGLADYEQYF
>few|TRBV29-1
CSVRLNSYEQYF
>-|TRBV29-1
CSANKAGDPQETQYF
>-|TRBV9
CASSLDTYEQYF
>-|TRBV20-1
CSGQSTDTQYF
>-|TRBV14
CASSLSLSRIYEQYF
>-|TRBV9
CASSVLPGLTYNEQFF
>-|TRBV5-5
CASSGGTGVANEKLFF
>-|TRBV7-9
CASSLTGSNEKLFF
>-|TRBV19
CASSLDRGLNYGYTF
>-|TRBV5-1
CASSIPGTRNIQYF
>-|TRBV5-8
CASSLRQGVREQYF
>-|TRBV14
CASSRQGGTVPKLYNEQFF
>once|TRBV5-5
CASSLAPGGYEQYF
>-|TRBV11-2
CASSNARGAPTEAFF
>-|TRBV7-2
CASSPGYEQYF
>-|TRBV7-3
CASSLGPTGVTHNEQFF
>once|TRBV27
CASSLVDADTQYF
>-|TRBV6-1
CASSEGLLAGLYNEQFF
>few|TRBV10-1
CASSEAGGPNEQFF
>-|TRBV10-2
CASSLEGAADTQYF
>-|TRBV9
CASSAPQGSGNTIYF
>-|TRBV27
CASSLRLAGGRTDTQYF
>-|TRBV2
CASSARLAGSYEQYF
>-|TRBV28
CASSTRTGGTYNEQFF
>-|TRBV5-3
CARSLAPGDLYNSPLHF
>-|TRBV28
CASSTSATGRNGYTF
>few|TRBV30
CAWSRGASYGYTF
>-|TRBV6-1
CASSELAGPSTDTQYF